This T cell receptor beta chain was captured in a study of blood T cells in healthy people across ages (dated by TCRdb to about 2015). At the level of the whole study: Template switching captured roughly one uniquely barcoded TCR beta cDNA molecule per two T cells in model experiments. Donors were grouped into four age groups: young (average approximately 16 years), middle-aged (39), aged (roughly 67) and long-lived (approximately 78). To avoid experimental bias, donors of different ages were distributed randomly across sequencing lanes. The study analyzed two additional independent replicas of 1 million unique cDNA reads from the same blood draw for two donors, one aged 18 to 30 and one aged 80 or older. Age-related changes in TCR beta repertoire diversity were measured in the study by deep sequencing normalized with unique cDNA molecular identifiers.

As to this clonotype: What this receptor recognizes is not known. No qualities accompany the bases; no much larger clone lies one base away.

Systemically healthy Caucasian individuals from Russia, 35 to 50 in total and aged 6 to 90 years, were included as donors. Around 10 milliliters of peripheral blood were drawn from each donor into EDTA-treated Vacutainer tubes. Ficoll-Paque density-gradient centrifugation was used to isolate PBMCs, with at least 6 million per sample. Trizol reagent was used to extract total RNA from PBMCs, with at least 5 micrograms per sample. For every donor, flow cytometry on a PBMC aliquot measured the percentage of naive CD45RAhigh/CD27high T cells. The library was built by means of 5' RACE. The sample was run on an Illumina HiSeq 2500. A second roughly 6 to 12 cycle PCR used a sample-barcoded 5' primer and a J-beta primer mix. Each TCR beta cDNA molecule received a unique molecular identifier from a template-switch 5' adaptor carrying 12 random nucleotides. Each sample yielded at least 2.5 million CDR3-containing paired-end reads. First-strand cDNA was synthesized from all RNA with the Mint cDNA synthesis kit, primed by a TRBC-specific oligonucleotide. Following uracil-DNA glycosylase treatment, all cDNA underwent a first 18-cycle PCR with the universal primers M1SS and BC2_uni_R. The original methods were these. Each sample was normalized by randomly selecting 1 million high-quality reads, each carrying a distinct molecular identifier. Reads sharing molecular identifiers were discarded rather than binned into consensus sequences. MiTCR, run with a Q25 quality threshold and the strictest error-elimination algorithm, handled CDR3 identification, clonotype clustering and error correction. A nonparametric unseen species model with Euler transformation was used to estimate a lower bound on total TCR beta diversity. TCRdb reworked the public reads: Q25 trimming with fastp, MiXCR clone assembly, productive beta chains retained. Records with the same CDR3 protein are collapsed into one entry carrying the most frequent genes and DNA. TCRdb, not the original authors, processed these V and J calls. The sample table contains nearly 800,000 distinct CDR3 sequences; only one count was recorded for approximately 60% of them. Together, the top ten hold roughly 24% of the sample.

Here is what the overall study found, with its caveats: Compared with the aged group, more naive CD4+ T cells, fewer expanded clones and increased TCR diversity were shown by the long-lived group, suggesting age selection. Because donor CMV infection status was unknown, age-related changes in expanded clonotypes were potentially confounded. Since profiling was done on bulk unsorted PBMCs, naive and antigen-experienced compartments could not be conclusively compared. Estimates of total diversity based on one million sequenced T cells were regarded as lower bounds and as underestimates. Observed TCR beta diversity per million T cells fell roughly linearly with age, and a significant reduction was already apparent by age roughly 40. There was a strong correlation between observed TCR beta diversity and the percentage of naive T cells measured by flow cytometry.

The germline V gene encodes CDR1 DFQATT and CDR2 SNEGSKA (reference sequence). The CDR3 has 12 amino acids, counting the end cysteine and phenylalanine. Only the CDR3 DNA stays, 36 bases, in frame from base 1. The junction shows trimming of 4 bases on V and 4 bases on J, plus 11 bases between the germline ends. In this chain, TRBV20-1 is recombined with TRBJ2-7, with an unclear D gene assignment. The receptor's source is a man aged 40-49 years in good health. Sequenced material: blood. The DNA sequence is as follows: TGCAGTGCTACAATGGACCTTTACGAGCAGTACTTC. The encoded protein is CSATMDLYEQYF.